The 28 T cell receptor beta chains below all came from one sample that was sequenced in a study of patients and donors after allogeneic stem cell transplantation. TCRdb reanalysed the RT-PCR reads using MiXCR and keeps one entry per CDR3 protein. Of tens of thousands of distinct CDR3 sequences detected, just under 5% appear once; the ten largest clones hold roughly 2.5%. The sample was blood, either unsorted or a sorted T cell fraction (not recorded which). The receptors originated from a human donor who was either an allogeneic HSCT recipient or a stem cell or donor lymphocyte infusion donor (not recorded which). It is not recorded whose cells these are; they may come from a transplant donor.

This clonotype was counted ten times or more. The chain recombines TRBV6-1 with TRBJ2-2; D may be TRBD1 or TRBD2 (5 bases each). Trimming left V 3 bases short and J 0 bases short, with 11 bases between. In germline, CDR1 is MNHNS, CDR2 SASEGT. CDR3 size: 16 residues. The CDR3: CASSEGRLANTGELFF. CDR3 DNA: TGTGCCAGCAGTGAGGGACGGCTAGCGAACACCGGGGAGCTGTTTTTT.

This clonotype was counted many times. This CDR3 reads CASRGSGRGQPQHF. The CDR3 DNA sequence: TGTGCCAGCAGGGGAAGCGGCCGTGGACAGCCCCAGCATTTT. J is TRBJ1-5 and V is TRBV2; no firm D call. The ends were cut back, 6 bases at V and 7 bases at J, with 16 bases in the middle. In germline, CDR1 is SNHLY, CDR2 FYNNEI. The CDR3 is 14 residues long.

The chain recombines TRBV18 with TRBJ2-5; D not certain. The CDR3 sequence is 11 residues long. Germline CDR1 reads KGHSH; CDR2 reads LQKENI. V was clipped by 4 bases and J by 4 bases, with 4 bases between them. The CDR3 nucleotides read TGTGCCAGCTCACGGTCAGAGACCCAGTACTTC. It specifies CASSRSETQYF.

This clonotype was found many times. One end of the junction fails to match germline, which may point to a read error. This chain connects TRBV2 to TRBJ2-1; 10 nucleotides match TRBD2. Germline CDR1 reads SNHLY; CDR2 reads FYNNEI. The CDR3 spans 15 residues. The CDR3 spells CASSYSGRLGGRERF. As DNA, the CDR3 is TGTGCCAGCAGTTATAGCGGGAGGCTTGGTGGTCGAGAAAGGTTC.

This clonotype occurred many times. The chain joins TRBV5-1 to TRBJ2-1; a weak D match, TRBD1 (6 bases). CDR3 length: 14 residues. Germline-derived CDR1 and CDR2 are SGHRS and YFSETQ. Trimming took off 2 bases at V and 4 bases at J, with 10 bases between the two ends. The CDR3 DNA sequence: TGCGCCAGCAGCTTAGGGGGAGAATACAATGAGCAGTTCTTC. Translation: CASSLGGEYNEQFF. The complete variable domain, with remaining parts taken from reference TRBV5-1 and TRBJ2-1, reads KAGVTQTPRYLIKTRGQQVTLSCSPISGHRSVSWYQQTPGQGLQFLFEYFSETQRNKGNFPGRFSGRQFSNSRSEMNVSTLELGDSALYLCASSLGGEYNEQFFGPGTRLTVL.

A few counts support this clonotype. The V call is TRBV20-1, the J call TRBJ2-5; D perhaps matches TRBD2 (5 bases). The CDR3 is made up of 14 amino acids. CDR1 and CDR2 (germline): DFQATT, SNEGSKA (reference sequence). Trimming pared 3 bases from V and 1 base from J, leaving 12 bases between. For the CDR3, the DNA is TGCAGTGCTAGCCCGGAACTAGGCCAAGAGACCCAGTACTTC. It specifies CSASPELGQETQYF.

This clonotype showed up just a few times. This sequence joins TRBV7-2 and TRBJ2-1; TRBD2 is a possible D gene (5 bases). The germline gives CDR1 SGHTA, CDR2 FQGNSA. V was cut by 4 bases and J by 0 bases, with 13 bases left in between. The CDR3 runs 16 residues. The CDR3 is CASSSAGRSSYNEQFF. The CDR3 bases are TGTGCCAGCAGCTCGGCGGGTCGGAGCTCCTACAATGAGCAGTTCTTC.

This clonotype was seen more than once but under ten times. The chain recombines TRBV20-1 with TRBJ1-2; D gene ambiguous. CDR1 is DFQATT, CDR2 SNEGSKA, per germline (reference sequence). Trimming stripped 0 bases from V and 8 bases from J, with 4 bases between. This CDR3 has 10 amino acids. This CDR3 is CSARDIGYTF. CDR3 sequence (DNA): TGCAGTGCTAGAGATATCGGCTACACCTTC.

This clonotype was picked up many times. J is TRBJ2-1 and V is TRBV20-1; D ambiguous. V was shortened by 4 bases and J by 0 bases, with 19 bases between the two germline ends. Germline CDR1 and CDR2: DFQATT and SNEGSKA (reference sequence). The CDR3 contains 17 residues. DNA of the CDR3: TGCAGTGCTAAACCTCTCATGGTCCAAAGCTCCTACAATGAGCAGTTCTTC. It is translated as CSAKPLMVQSSYNEQFF.

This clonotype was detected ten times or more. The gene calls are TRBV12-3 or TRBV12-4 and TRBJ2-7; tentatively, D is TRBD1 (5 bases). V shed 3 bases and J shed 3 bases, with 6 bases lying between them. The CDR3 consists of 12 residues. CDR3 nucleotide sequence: TGTGCCAGCAGTTTGACAGTCTACGAGCAGTACTTC. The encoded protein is CASSLTVYEQYF.

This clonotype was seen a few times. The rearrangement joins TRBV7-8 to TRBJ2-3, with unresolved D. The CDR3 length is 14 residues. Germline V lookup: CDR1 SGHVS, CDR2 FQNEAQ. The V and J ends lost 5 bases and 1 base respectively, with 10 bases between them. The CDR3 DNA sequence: TGTGCCAGCAGCCCAGCCGGGCGCACAGATACGCAGTATTTT. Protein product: CASSPAGRTDTQYF.

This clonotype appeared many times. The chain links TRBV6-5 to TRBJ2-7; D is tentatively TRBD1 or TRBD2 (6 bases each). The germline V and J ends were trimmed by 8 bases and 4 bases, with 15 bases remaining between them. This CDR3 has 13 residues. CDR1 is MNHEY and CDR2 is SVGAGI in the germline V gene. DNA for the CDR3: TGTGCCAGCCGTTCGGGGGCGGGATACGAGCAGTACTTC. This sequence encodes CASRSGAGYEQYF.

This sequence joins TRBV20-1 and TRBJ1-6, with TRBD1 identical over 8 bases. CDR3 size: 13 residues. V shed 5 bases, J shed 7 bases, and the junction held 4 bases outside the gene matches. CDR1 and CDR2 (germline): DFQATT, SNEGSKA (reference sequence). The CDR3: CSADRGRNSPLHF. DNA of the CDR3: TGCAGTGCTGACAGGGGACGAAATTCACCCCTCCACTTT.

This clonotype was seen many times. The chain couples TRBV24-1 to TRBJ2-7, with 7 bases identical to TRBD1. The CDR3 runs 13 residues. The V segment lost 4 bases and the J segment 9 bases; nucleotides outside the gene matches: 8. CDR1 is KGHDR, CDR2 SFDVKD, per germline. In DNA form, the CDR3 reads TGTGCCACCAGTGACCCCGACAGGGATGGGCAGTACTTC. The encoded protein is CATSDPDRDGQYF.

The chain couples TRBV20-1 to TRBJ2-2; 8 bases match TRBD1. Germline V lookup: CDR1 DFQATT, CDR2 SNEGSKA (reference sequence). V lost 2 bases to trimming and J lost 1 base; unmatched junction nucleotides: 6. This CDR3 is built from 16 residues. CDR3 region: CSARSTGTGNTGELFF. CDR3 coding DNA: TGCAGTGCTAGATCCACCGGGACAGGGAACACCGGGGAGCTGTTTTTT.

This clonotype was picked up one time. The CDR3 protein is CASSWTSGGASTQYF. The CDR3 DNA is TGCGCCAGCAGCTGGACTAGCGGGGGGGCCAGTACGCAGTATTTT. The genes are TRBV5-1 and TRBJ2-3; 15 nucleotides line up with TRBD2. After removal of 3 bases from V and 8 bases from J, the junction contained 4 bases not matched to a gene. The CDR3 sequence is 15 residues long. Germline V lookup: CDR1 SGHRS, CDR2 YFSETQ.

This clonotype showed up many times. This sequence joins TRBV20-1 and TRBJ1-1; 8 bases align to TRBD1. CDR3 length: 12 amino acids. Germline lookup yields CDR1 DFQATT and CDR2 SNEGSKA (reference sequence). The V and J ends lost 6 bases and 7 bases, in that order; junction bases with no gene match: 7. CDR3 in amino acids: CSARTGRNEAFF. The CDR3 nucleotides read TGCAGTGCCAGGACAGGGCGGAATGAAGCTTTCTTT.

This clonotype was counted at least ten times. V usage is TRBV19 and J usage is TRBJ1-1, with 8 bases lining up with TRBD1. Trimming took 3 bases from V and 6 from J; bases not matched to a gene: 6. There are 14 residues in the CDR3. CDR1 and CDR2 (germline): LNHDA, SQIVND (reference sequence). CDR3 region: CASSMDRVSPEAFF. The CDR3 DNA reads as TGTGCCAGTAGTATGGACAGGGTGAGCCCTGAAGCTTTCTTT.

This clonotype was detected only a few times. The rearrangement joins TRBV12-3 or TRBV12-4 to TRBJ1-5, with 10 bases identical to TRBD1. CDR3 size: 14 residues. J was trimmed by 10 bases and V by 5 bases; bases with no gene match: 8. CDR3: CASSPDRGVRPQHF. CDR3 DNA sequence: TGTGCCAGCAGTCCGGACAGGGGGGTTCGACCCCAGCATTTT.

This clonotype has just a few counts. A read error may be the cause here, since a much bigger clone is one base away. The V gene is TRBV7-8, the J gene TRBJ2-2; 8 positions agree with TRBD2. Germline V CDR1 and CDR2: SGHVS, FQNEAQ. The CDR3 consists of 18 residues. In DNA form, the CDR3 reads TGTGCCAGCAGCACCGGATGGAGCGGGAGTAGGGACACCCGGGAGCTGTTTTTT. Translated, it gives CASSTGWSGSRDTRELFF.

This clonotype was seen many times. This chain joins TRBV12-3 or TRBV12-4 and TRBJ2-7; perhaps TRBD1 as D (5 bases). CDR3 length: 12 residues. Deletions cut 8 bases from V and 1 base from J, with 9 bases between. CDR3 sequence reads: CASGSGSYEQYF. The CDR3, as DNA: TGTGCCAGCGGATCAGGGTCCTACGAGCAGTACTTC.

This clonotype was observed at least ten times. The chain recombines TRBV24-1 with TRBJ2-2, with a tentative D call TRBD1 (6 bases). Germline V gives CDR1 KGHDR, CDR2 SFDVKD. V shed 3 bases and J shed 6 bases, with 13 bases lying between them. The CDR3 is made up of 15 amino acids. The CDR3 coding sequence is TGTGCCACCAGTGATCCACAGGGTTTGGCCGGGGAGCTGTTTTTT. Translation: CATSDPQGLAGELFF.

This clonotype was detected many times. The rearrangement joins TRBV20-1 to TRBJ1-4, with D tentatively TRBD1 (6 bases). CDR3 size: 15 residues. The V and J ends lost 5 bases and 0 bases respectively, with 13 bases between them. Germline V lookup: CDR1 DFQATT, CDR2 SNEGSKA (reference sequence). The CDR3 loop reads CSASLRGATNEKLFF. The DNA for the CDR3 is TGCAGTGCTTCTCTTAGGGGGGCAACTAATGAAAAACTGTTTTTT.

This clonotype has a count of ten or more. CDR3 amino acids: CASSPDGRQPQHF. The DNA for the CDR3 is TGTGCCAGCTCACCGGACGGCCGTCAGCCCCAGCATTTT. The chain carries TRBV18 and TRBJ1-5; no firm D call. The CDR3 loop spans 13 amino acids. CDR1 KGHSH and CDR2 LQKENI come from the germline V gene. Trimming removed 3 bases at V and 6 bases at J, with 9 bases between.

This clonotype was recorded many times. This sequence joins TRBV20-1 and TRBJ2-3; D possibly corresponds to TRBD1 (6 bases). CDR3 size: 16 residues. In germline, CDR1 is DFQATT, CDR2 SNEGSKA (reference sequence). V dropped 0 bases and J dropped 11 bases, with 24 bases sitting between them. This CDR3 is CSARDGRSTGSFGQYF. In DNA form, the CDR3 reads TGCAGTGCTAGAGATGGCCGATCGACAGGCTCCTTCGGGCAGTATTTT.

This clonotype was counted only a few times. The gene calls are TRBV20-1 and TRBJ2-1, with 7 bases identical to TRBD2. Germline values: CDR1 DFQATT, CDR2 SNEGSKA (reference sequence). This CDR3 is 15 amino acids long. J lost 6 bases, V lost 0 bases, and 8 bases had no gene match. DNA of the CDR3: TGCAGTGCTAGAGATCCTAGCGGCGGCGGCAATGAGCAGTTCTTC. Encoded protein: CSARDPSGGGNEQFF.

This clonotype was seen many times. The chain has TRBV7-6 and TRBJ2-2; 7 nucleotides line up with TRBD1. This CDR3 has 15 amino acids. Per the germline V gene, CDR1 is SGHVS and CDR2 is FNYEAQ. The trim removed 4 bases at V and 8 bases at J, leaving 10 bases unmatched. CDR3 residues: CASSSTTGMAGELFF. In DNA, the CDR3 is TGTGCCAGCAGCTCAACGACAGGGATGGCGGGGGAGCTGTTTTTT.

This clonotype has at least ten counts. The CDR3 DNA sequence: TGTGCCATCAGTGATGGTCTTCCGGGTCCCAAGAACACCATATATTTT. Translation: CAISDGLPGPKNTIYF. The J gene is TRBJ1-3, the V gene TRBV10-3; no clear D. V lost 3 bases, J lost 7 bases, and 19 bases lay in between. Germline V lookup: CDR1 ENHRY, CDR2 SYGVKD. This CDR3 is 16 amino acids long.